This entry lists 15 T cell receptor beta chains sequenced from one sample in a study. Tregs were sorted as CD4+CD25+CD127-/low cells. TCRdb re-called the 5' RACE reads with MiXCR, one entry per CDR3 protein. The data contain some 32,000 distinct CDR3 sequences, 20% to 30% of them singletons. Sequenced: tumor-infiltrating Tregs sorted from the breast tumor. The receptors derive from a female donor with breast cancer.

The V gene is TRBV6-5, the J gene TRBJ1-6; D not certain. This CDR3 has 12 residues. The germline V and J ends were trimmed by 3 bases and 13 bases, with 10 bases remaining between them. Germline V gives CDR1 MNHEY, CDR2 SVGAGI. The CDR3 region has the DNA TGTGCCAGCAGTTATCGGGGAGGCCCCCTCCACTTT. It codes for CASSYRGGPLHF.

There are a few counts of this clonotype. The chain employs TRBV5-6 and TRBJ2-1, with D perhaps matching TRBD1 (5 bases). Germline V lookup: CDR1 SGHDT, CDR2 YYEEEE. Trimming stripped 0 bases from V and 10 bases from J, with 14 bases between. This CDR3 spans 14 amino acids. The CDR3 reads CASSLAQGLGEQFF. The DNA of the CDR3 is TGTGCCAGCAGCTTGGCCCAGGGATTGGGCGAGCAGTTCTTC.

This clonotype was observed at least ten times. The chain uses TRBV4-1 and TRBJ2-1; D unclear. V was trimmed by 1 base and J by 1 base, leaving 11 bases between them. The CDR3 covers 16 residues. The germline V gene encodes CDR1 MGHRA and CDR2 YSYEKL. CDR3: CASSQADLFSYNEQFF. CDR3 bases: TGCGCCAGCAGCCAAGCGGATCTATTTTCCTACAATGAGCAGTTCTTC.

This clonotype was seen ten or more times. The rearrangement uses TRBV7-2 and TRBJ1-2; 8 bases fit TRBD1. Germline CDR1 is SGHTA and CDR2 is FQGNSA. CDR3 length equals 14 residues. V lost 4 bases to trimming and J lost 7 bases; unmatched junction nucleotides: 8. The chain's CDR3 is CASSSGQGLGGYTF. CDR3 in DNA: TGTGCCAGCAGCTCAGGACAGGGATTGGGTGGCTACACCTTC.

This clonotype has a count of ten or more. This chain connects TRBV24-1 to TRBJ2-1; D unresolved. Germline CDR1 is KGHDR and CDR2 is SFDVKD. The CDR3 runs to 14 residues. The V gene lost 5 bases and the J gene lost 0 bases, with 7 bases spanning the gap. CDR3 amino acids: CATSGADSYNEQFF. The CDR3 DNA reads as TGTGCCACCAGTGGGGCCGACTCCTACAATGAGCAGTTCTTC.

Worth noting for this clonotype: This may come from a read error, since a much larger clone is one base off. The chain uses TRBV12-3 or TRBV12-4 and TRBJ2-1; D is possibly TRBD1 or TRBD2 (5 bases each). The CDR3 totals 14 residues. V lost 3 bases and J lost 6, with 12 bases in between. This CDR3 reads CASSFGGIPNEQFF. In DNA, the CDR3 is TGTGCCAGCAGTTTTGGGGGAATTCCCAATGAGCAGTTCTTC.

The table lists this clonotype with many counts. The J gene is TRBJ1-2, the V gene TRBV12-3 or TRBV12-4, with 7 nucleotides matching TRBD1. The junction had 23 bases not matched to a gene; V was cut back by 6 bases and J by 4 bases. The CDR3 covers 19 residues. The CDR3 sequence is CASSTPTDRMGRFGYGYTF. The DNA of the CDR3 is TGTGCCAGCAGCACACCCACGGACAGGATGGGTCGATTTGGCTATGGCTACACCTTC.

This clonotype was seen at least ten times. The V and J genes are TRBV6-5 and TRBJ2-1, with D perhaps matching TRBD2 (6 bases). This CDR3 is built from 15 residues. The V end was cut by 5 bases, the J end by 2 bases, with 13 bases between. Germline assignment: CDR1 MNHEY and CDR2 SVGAGI. This CDR3 is CASSVGSGPYNEQFF. CDR3 DNA: TGTGCCAGCAGTGTCGGGAGCGGTCCCTACAATGAGCAGTTCTTC.

In this sample, this clonotype turned up a few times. The rearrangement joins TRBV2 to TRBJ1-2; possibly TRBD1 for D (5 bases). In germline, CDR1 is SNHLY, CDR2 FYNNEI. V was trimmed by 1 base and J by 6 bases, leaving 15 bases between them. The length of the CDR3 is 15 residues. CDR3: CASSEVPTRVDGYTF. The CDR3 DNA follows: TGTGCCAGCAGTGAAGTACCCACCAGGGTTGATGGCTACACCTTC.

This clonotype was recorded at least ten times. J is TRBJ2-3 and V is TRBV5-1, with 8 nucleotides matching TRBD2. The CDR3 runs to 17 residues. Germline CDR1 and CDR2: SGHRS and YFSETQ. The trim removed 4 bases at V and 2 bases at J, leaving 12 bases unmatched. The DNA for the CDR3 is TGCGCCAGCAGCCTCCAACCGGGAGGGAGTAACACAGATACGCAGTATTTT. Translated, it gives CASSLQPGGSNTDTQYF.

This clonotype appeared many times. V and J are TRBV24-1 and TRBJ2-5; D gene uncertain. Germline CDR1 KGHDR, CDR2 SFDVKD. The CDR3 has 16 amino acids. V was pared by 4 bases and J by 2 bases, with 16 bases between. CDR3 amino acids: CATSDPARGPQETQYF. In DNA form, the CDR3 reads TGTGCCACCAGTGACCCAGCCCGCGGCCCGCAAGAGACCCAGTACTTC.

This clonotype was detected only a few times. The rearrangement links TRBV5-4 to TRBJ2-1; 8 bases agree with TRBD2. The V gene's germline CDR1 is SGHNT and CDR2 YYREEE (reference sequence). The V and J ends lost 3 bases and 9 bases, in that order; junction bases with no gene match: 5. This CDR3 comprises 13 residues. CDR3 protein: CASSSGLAPEQFF. Written as DNA, the CDR3 is TGTGCCAGCAGCTCCGGACTAGCTCCTGAGCAGTTCTTC.

This clonotype was counted between two and nine times. An end of the junction differs from the germline gene, which may be a read error. The rearrangement links TRBV12-3 or TRBV12-4 to TRBJ2-4; 8 bases align to TRBD2. The CDR3 is 17 residues long. The CDR3 DNA follows: TGTGCCGGCAGCGGGGGAAATAAACGGGGTCTGGAAAACATTCAGTACTTC. This codes for CAGSGGNKRGLENIQYF.

The rearrangement uses TRBV5-1 and TRBJ2-1, with 7 nucleotides matching TRBD2. With 0 bases clipped from V and 8 bases from J, the junction kept 5 bases outside the gene matches. CDR1 and CDR2 (germline): SGHRS, YFSETQ. CDR3 length equals 14 residues. Written as DNA, the CDR3 is TGCGCCAGCAGCTTGGGACTAGCACGCGATGAGCAGTTCTTC. It codes for CASSLGLARDEQFF. Full variable domain (rest looked up from reference TRBV5-1 and TRBJ2-1): KAGVTQTPRYLIKTRGQQVTLSCSPISGHRSVSWYQQTPGQGLQFLFEYFSETQRNKGNFPGRFSGRQFSNSRSEMNVSTLELGDSALYLCASSLGLARDEQFFGPGTRLTVL.

This clonotype was counted only a few times. Sequence at one end of the junction differs from germline and may be a read error. The J gene is TRBJ2-7, the V gene TRBV20-1; D remains unclear. Germline V lookup: CDR1 DFQATT, CDR2 SNEGSKA (reference sequence). There are 12 residues in the CDR3. Here the CDR3 reads CGARDWTYEQYF. The CDR3 bases are TGCGGTGCTAGAGATTGGACGTACGAGCAGTACTTC.